This T cell receptor (beta chain) was sequenced during a study of shared clonotypes between healthy human individuals. Study-wide results and limits: Memory subsets generally showed lower estimated richness than naive subsets. A handful of donors shared approximately 5% of their naive CD4 clonotypes.

Researchers ran the assay at a deep level. Profiled with immunoSEQ multiplex PCR; TCRdb holds only in-frame clones, not every one. The sample yields over a million clones, more than 75% seen once. As concerns this clone: Its target is unknown.

The CDR3 runs to 14 residues. Germline V gives CDR1 SGHRS, CDR2 YFSETQ. V was clipped by 4 bases and J by 1 base, with 10 bases between them. The clonotype was recovered from a man between 18 and 29 years old in good health. Some clones in this sample may be carry-over from other donors' samples. The chain links TRBV5-1 to TRBJ2-3; D ambiguous. The material sequenced was memory CD4+ T cells from PBMCs. Subset denoted: CD45RA-negative fraction. The CDR3: CASSRSVGTDTQYF. Written as DNA, the CDR3 is TGCGCCAGCAGCAGGTCGGTAGGCACAGATACGCAGTATTTT.